The clone carrying this TCR beta chain was observed a few times. Its antigen is unidentified. The source of the sample is a study of sequential checkpoint blockade in melanoma. Whole-study context: Randomization was 1:1 between first-line nivolumab→ipilimumab and ipilimumab→nivolumab. TCRβ was sequenced from DNA of 75 to 95 pretreatment tumors. After nivolumab or ipilimumab alone, twenty-two patients had week-13 rebiopsies. Study-level points and caveats: Patients with week-13 increases in T-cell fraction and clonality benefited about 30 times more often.

The treatment denotes: randomized to nivolumab then ipilimumab (arm A) or the reverse (arm B). CDR3 length equals 15 residues. V was pared by 1 base and J by 4 bases, with 2 bases of the junction left unmatched. Germline V CDR1 and CDR2: SGHNT, YENEEA. The table came from immunoSEQ multiplex PCR; TCRdb's copy has only in-frame clones and leaves some out. The sample includes under 2,500 clones, around 22% of them seen just once. The sequence came from a human donor with melanoma. V is TRBV11-3 and J is TRBJ2-7, with 12 positions matching TRBD2. Specimen: tumor tissue (inferred from file names), collected from a patient given nivolumab and ipilimumab in sequence. The CDR3 sequence is CASSLGLAGGYEQYF. The CDR3 region has the DNA TGTGCCAGCAGCTTAGGCCTAGCGGGGGGGTACGAGCAGTACTTC.